A single sample gave rise to the 27 T cell receptor beta chains below, sequenced in a study of graft-versus-host responses after intestinal transplantation. The protocol was immunoSEQ multiplex PCR, while the TCRdb copy is restricted to in-frame clones and leaves out a portion. The table shows 95,000 to 150,000 clones, with 85% to 95% occurring only once. No antigens are known for them. This specimen consisted of unstimulated CD8+ T cells sorted from spleen or lymph node cells, obtained before intestinal transplant. The source is a human donor who received an intestinal transplant.

This sequence joins TRBV28 and TRBJ1-1, with D possibly being TRBD1 (6 bases). The CDR3 sequence is 14 residues long. Germline CDR1 is MDHEN and CDR2 is SYDVKM. Between the trimmed V and J ends, which lost 2 bases and 7 bases, there was a span of 14 bases. CDR3 sequence reads: CASSLLGQPYEAFF. The CDR3, as DNA: TGTGCCAGCAGTTTACTCGGACAGCCGTATGAAGCTTTCTTT.

This clone came up once. J is TRBJ2-1 and V is TRBV9, with D perhaps TRBD2 (6 bases). Germline V gene lookup returns CDR1 SGDLS and CDR2 YYNGEE. V was cut by 4 bases and J by 6 bases, with 17 bases left in between. This CDR3 is built from 15 residues. The CDR3 spells CASSPRTNPGNEQFF. The CDR3 DNA is TGTGCCAGCAGCCCGCGGACTAATCCAGGCAATGAGCAGTTCTTC.

The chain carries TRBV6-5 and TRBJ2-7, with D possibly TRBD2 on 5 matching bases. The V end lost 3 bases, the J end lost 3 bases, and 15 bases lay between the germline ends. CDR1 is MNHEY, CDR2 SVGAGI, per germline. The CDR3 consists of 15 residues. The CDR3 protein is CASSYGTGGFYEQYF. The CDR3 DNA is TGTGCCAGCAGTTATGGAACGGGCGGGTTCTACGAGCAGTACTTC.

This sequence joins TRBV15 and TRBJ2-5; D ambiguous. Germline V gene sequence: CDR1 LNHNV, CDR2 YYDKDF (reference sequence). Trimming cost V 7 bases and J 0 bases, with 12 bases left between them. There are 14 residues in the CDR3. The CDR3 DNA reads TGTGCCACCAACTCCGCAGCGTACCAAGAGACCCAGTACTTC. Amino acids: CATNSAAYQETQYF.

This clone was observed once. The V gene is TRBV5-1, the J gene TRBJ2-5, with 9 bases identical to TRBD2. TRBJ2-7 matches the DNA end more closely, so the J call is doubtful. The CDR3 consists of 17 residues. Germline CDR1 and CDR2: SGHRS and YFSETQ. CDR3 DNA sequence: TGCGCCAGCAGCTTGAAGTCCCTAGCGGGACTCTCCTACGAGCAGTACTTC. This sequence encodes CASSLKSLAGLSYEQYF.

The chain links TRBV4-2 to TRBJ1-1; no reliable D call. The germline V gene has CDR1 LGHNA and CDR2 YNFKEQ. V was trimmed by 1 base and J by 1 base, leaving 10 bases between them. This CDR3 region has 15 residues. This chain's CDR3 is CASSQGWGKNTEAFF. The CDR3 region has the DNA TGTGCCAGCAGCCAAGGGTGGGGAAAGAACACTGAAGCTTTCTTT.

This clone was seen a single time. The chain combines TRBV7-6 with TRBJ1-1, with D possibly being TRBD1 (5 bases). Trimming cost V 4 bases and J 3 bases, with 12 bases left between them. The germline gives CDR1 SGHVS, CDR2 FNYEAQ. The CDR3 runs 14 residues. The CDR3 DNA follows: TGTGCCAGCAGCTCACGGGACCGACACACTGAAGCTTTCTTT. It translates to CASSSRDRHTEAFF.

This chain uses TRBV27 with TRBJ1-1, with 7 bases identical to TRBD1. The ends lost 9 bases at V and 6 bases at J; junction bases unmatched: 7. Germline V CDR1 and CDR2: MNHEY, SMNVEV (reference sequence). The length of the CDR3 is 12 residues. DNA of the CDR3: TGTGCCAGTTCCAGGGGGGAGGCTGAAGCTTTCTTT. It encodes CASSRGEAEAFF.

The gene calls are TRBV27 and TRBJ2-1; D not certain. The CDR3 has 15 residues. Germline lookup yields CDR1 MNHEY and CDR2 SMNVEV (reference sequence). The V gene lost 10 bases and the J gene lost 0 bases, with 16 bases spanning the gap. CDR3 loop: CATSADTGSYNEQFF. The DNA for the CDR3 is TGTGCCACCTCAGCTGACACTGGCTCCTACAATGAGCAGTTCTTC.

This sequence joins TRBV9 and TRBJ2-6; D is undetermined. Between the trimmed V and J ends, which lost 2 bases and 0 bases, there was a span of 12 bases. In germline, CDR1 is SGDLS, CDR2 YYNGEE. The CDR3 sequence is 17 residues long. CDR3 residues: CASSVTRLSSGANVLTF. The CDR3 DNA follows: TGTGCCAGCAGCGTCACACGACTCAGCTCTGGGGCCAACGTCCTGACTTTC.

CDR3 region: CASSLGQGHQPQHF. The CDR3 DNA reads TGTGCCAGCAGTTTGGGACAGGGCCATCAGCCCCAGCATTTT. The V call is TRBV27, the J call TRBJ1-5, with TRBD1 identical over 9 bases. Trimming cost V 3 bases and J 5 bases; bases outside gene matches: 2. This CDR3 comprises 14 residues. The germline CDR1 and CDR2 sequences are MNHEY and SMNVEV (reference sequence).

The V call is TRBV9, the J call TRBJ2-7; TRBD2 matches at 12 bases. The trim removed 4 bases at V and 6 bases at J, leaving 11 bases unmatched. The CDR3 has 16 residues. The germline CDR1 and CDR2 sequences are SGDLS and YYNGEE. CDR3 protein: CASSPRLAGALSEQYF. CDR3 nucleotide sequence: TGTGCCAGCAGCCCCCGACTAGCGGGAGCACTAAGCGAGCAGTACTTC.

A single count supports this clone. The chain carries TRBV9 and TRBJ2-7; 9 bases agree with TRBD2. The CDR3 runs to 13 residues. CDR1 and CDR2 from the germline V gene are SGDLS and YYNGEE. Losses at the gene ends were 3 bases for V and 4 bases for J; bases not matched to a gene: 2. CDR3 coding DNA: TGTGCCAGCAGCGGCGGGGGGGGTTACGAGCAGTACTTC. Encoded protein: CASSGGGGYEQYF.

The chain has TRBV4-1 and TRBJ2-7; 8 bases match TRBD1. This CDR3 comprises 15 residues. Germline CDR1 is MGHRA and CDR2 is YSYEKL. V was pared by 2 bases and J by 4 bases, with 7 bases of the junction left unmatched. The CDR3 region is CASSQTMRQGYEQYF. The CDR3 DNA sequence: TGCGCCAGCAGCCAAACCATGAGACAGGGGTACGAGCAGTACTTC.

V gene TRBV2 combines with J gene TRBJ1-1; a possible D gene is TRBD1 (5 bases). Germline CDR1 reads SNHLY; CDR2 reads FYNNEI. The CDR3 runs to 15 residues. V was pared by 7 bases and J by 0 bases, with 15 bases between. DNA of the CDR3: TGTGCCAGCAAAAATCCGGGGGGGGTGAACACTGAAGCTTTCTTT. Its translation: CASKNPGGVNTEAFF. The full variable domain, in which reference TRBV2 and TRBJ1-1 provide the parts outside the CDR3, is EPEVTQTPSHQVTQMGQEVILRCVPISNHLYFYWYRQILGQKVEFLVSFYNNEISEKSEIFDDQFSVERPDGSNFTLKIRSTKLEDSAMYFCASKNPGGVNTEAFFGQGTRLTVV.

The chain has TRBV5-1 and TRBJ2-7; D is uncertain. The CDR3 spans 14 residues. From germline, CDR1 is SGHRS and CDR2 YFSETQ. V lost 0 bases and J 0 bases, leaving 7 bases between the germline ends. The CDR3 DNA reads TGCGCCAGCAGCTTGGACCTTTTCTCCTACGAGCAGTACTTC. This translates into CASSLDLFSYEQYF.

CDR3 region: CASSLGSVIPQHF. Written as DNA, the CDR3 is TGTGCCAGCAGCTTGGGCTCCGTAATCCCCCAGCATTTT. V and J are TRBV5-6 and TRBJ1-5; D remains unclear. Trimming cost V 0 bases and J 10 bases, with 11 bases left between them. Germline assignment: CDR1 SGHDT and CDR2 YYEEEE. The CDR3 consists of 13 residues.

The V gene is TRBV28, the J gene TRBJ2-7; 9 bases fit TRBD1. This CDR3 contains 14 residues. Unmatched junction bases numbered 3, after V lost 6 bases and J lost 0 bases. Germline V lookup: CDR1 MDHEN, CDR2 SYDVKM. Here the CDR3 reads CASSDRGSSYEQYF. The CDR3 nucleotides read TGTGCCAGCAGCGACAGGGGGAGCTCCTACGAGCAGTACTTC.

The chain has TRBV7-9 and TRBJ1-5; the match to TRBD1 covers 7 bases. The length of the CDR3 is 15 residues. From germline, CDR1 is SEHNR and CDR2 FQNEAQ (reference sequence). Germline trimming cut 1 base from V and 9 bases from J; bases unmatched to any gene: 9. The CDR3 protein is CASSLGQGGSWPQHF. The DNA of the CDR3 is TGTGCCAGCAGCTTAGGCCAGGGGGGCTCGTGGCCCCAGCATTTT. The full variable domain, in which reference TRBV7-9 and TRBJ1-5 provide the parts outside the CDR3, is DTGVSQNPRHKITKRGQNVTFRCDPISEHNRLYWYRQTLGQGPEFLTYFQNEAQLEKSRLLSDRFSAERPKGSFSTLEIQRTEQGDSAMYLCASSLGQGGSWPQHFGDGTRLSIL.

The genes are TRBV18 and TRBJ1-1, with D perhaps TRBD1 (6 bases). CDR1 is KGHSH, CDR2 LQKENI, per germline. This CDR3 spans 15 amino acids. With 3 bases removed from V and 0 bases from J, the gap between germline ends came to 11 bases. DNA of the CDR3: TGTGCCAGCTCACCTTGGGACACTCTGAACACTGAAGCTTTCTTT. The encoded protein is CASSPWDTLNTEAFF. The variable domain in full, completed from reference TRBV18 and TRBJ1-1, reads NAGVMQNPRHLVRRRGQEARLRCSPMKGHSHVYWYRQLPEEGLKFMVYLQKENIIDESGMPKERFSAEFPKEGPSILRIQQVVRGDSAAYFCASSPWDTLNTEAFFGQGTRLTVV.

The J gene is TRBJ2-1, the V gene TRBV28; 9 bases map to TRBD1. The V gene's germline CDR1 is MDHEN and CDR2 SYDVKM. The CDR3 has 12 amino acids. V shed 5 bases and J 9 bases; nucleotides not matched to a gene: 2. The CDR3 sequence is CASSTGGGEQFF. Here the CDR3 DNA reads TGTGCCAGCAGTACAGGGGGCGGTGAGCAGTTCTTC.

The V and J genes are TRBV27 and TRBJ2-1; D is uncertain. The ends were cut back, 2 bases at V and 4 bases at J, with 6 bases in the middle. The CDR3 consists of 13 residues. From germline, CDR1 is MNHEY and CDR2 SMNVEV (reference sequence). The CDR3: CASSLTIYNEQFF. The CDR3 DNA reads TGTGCCAGCAGTTTAACTATTTACAATGAGCAGTTCTTC.

The gene calls are TRBV4-1 and TRBJ1-1; TRBD1 agrees at 8 bases. V lost 4 bases to trimming and J lost 1 base; unmatched junction nucleotides: 5. The germline V gene has CDR1 MGHRA and CDR2 YSYEKL. This CDR3 comprises 15 residues. CDR3 loop: CASSLRQGPNTEAFF. The CDR3 coding sequence is TGCGCCAGCAGCCTAAGACAGGGGCCGAACACTGAAGCTTTCTTT.

The chain employs TRBV4-2 and TRBJ2-7; TRBD2 matches at 10 bases. The V gene's germline CDR1 is LGHNA and CDR2 YNFKEQ. The CDR3 is 15 amino acids. The V gene end was trimmed by 3 bases and the J gene end by 2 bases; junction bases not matched to a gene: 4. The CDR3 is CASSQLGLAAYEQYF. CDR3 coding DNA: TGTGCCAGCAGCCAGCTCGGACTAGCGGCCTACGAGCAGTACTTC.

In this sample, this clone turned up once. This chain connects TRBV7-4 to TRBJ2-1; 9 bases agree with TRBD2. The trim removed 7 bases at V and 10 bases at J, leaving 17 bases unmatched. Per germline, CDR1 SGHVT and CDR2 SQSDAQ. The CDR3 runs to 16 residues. This CDR3 is CASNRRRGRANTEQFF. In nucleotides, the CDR3 is TGTGCCAGCAACAGACGGCGCGGGAGGGCCAATACGGAGCAGTTCTTC.

This clone appeared once. The rearrangement uses TRBV5-6 and TRBJ1-1; D is perhaps TRBD1 (5 bases). The germline gives CDR1 SGHDT, CDR2 YYEEEE. The CDR3 consists of 16 residues. The V and J ends lost 2 bases and 0 bases respectively, with 14 bases between them. The CDR3 sequence is CASSFLGDSMNTEAFF. DNA for the CDR3: TGTGCCAGCAGCTTCTTAGGGGACTCTATGAACACTGAAGCTTTCTTT.

The chain is built from TRBV2 and TRBJ2-6, with a tentative D call TRBD1 (6 bases). Germline values: CDR1 SNHLY, CDR2 FYNNEI. V shed 3 bases and J shed 0 bases, with 12 bases lying between them. The CDR3 runs 17 residues. CDR3 bases: TGTGCCAGCAGTGATTTTAGACAGGCCTCTGGGGCCAACGTCCTGACTTTC. Translation gives CASSDFRQASGANVLTF.